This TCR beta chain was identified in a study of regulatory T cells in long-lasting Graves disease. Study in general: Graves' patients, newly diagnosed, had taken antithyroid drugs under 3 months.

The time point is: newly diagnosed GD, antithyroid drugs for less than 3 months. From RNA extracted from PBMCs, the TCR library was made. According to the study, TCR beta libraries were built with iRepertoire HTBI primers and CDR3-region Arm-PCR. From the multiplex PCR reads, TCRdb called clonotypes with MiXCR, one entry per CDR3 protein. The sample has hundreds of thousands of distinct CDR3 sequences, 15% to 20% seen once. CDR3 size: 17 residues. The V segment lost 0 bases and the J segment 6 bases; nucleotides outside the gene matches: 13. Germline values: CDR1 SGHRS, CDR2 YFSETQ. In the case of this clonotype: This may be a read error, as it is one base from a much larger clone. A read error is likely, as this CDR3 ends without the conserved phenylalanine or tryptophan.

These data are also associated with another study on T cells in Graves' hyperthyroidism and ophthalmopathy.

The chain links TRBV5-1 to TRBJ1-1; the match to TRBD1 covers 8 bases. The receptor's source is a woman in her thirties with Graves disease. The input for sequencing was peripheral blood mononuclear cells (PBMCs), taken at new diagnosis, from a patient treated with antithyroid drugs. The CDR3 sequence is CASSLGSSRGLIAEAFS. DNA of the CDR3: TGCGCCAGCAGCTTGGGCTCGAGCAGGGGGCTCATCGCTGAAGCTTTCTCT.